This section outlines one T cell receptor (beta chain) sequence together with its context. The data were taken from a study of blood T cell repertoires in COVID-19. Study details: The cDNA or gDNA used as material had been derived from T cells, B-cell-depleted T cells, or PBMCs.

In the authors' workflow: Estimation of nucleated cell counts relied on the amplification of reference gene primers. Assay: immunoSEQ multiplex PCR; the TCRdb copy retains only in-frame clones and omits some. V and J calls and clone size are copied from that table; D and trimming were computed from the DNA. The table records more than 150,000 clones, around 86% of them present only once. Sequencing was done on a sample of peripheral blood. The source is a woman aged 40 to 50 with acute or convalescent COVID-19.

CDR3 nucleotide sequence: TGTGCCAGCAGGCCGGGACAGAACTATGGCTACACCTTC. The encoded protein is CASRPGQNYGYTF. V is TRBV28 and J is TRBJ1-2; TRBD1 agrees at 7 bases. CDR1 is MDHEN and CDR2 is SYDVKM in the germline V gene. The junction had 3 bases not matched to a gene; V was cut back by 6 bases and J by 2 bases. The CDR3 runs 13 residues.